These 4 T cell receptor beta chains originate from one sample sequenced in a study of beta chain features in type 1 diabetes. Expressed TCRB transcripts got sequenced, as all isolated RNA was reverse transcribed. Clones were read by immunoSEQ multiplex PCR, and TCRdb kept only the in-frame ones, dropping some. The repertoire holds about 160,000 clones, with roughly 8% as singletons. Findings and caveats of the study: When Type 1 diabetes patients were examined, their TCRB CDR3s proved moderately but significantly shorter in all four CD4+ subsets.

These receptors have no known antigen. Sequences were obtained from central memory CD4+ T cells from blood. These receptors all come from a man aged 18 to 30 with type 1 diabetes.

This clone has more than one count but fewer than ten. This rearrangement joins TRBV5-1 to TRBJ2-7; 8 bases are a match to TRBD2. This CDR3 has 15 residues. With 4 bases clipped from V and 4 bases from J, the junction kept 10 bases outside the gene matches. Germline lookup yields CDR1 SGHRS and CDR2 YFSETQ. CDR3 coding DNA: TGCGCCAGCAGCGCCCGGGGGGGTGGCGGGTACGAGCAGTACTTC. Protein sequence: CASSARGGGGYEQYF.

This clone showed up many times. V usage is TRBV29-1 and J usage is TRBJ2-1; 7 bases are a match to TRBD1. CDR3 length equals 15 residues. With V trimmed by 7 bases and J by 3 bases, 12 bases remained unmatched. Germline CDR1 and CDR2: SQVTM and ANQGSEA. CDR3 loop: CSATTGDIFYNEQFF. CDR3 sequence (DNA): TGCAGCGCCACAACAGGGGACATATTCTACAATGAGCAGTTCTTC.

This clone was counted only a few times. The chain is built from TRBV9 and TRBJ1-1; 8 bases match TRBD1. Germline CDR1 SGDLS, CDR2 YYNGEE. The V and J ends lost 8 bases and 4 bases, in that order; junction bases with no gene match: 7. The CDR3 has 13 residues. The CDR3 spells CASTTGVGTEAFF. The CDR3 coding sequence is TGTGCCAGTACGACAGGGGTGGGCACTGAAGCTTTCTTT.

This clone was found a few times. The chain carries TRBV18 and TRBJ1-2; D not resolved. Germline CDR1 is KGHSH and CDR2 is LQKENI. Trimming stripped 2 bases from V and 4 bases from J, with 11 bases between. The CDR3 loop spans 14 amino acids. The CDR3 DNA is TGTGCCAGCTCACCAGAGAACGGTGGCTATGGCTACACCTTC. It specifies CASSPENGGYGYTF.